The 23 T cell receptor beta chains below come from one sample, sequenced in a study of T cells after yellow fever vaccination. One entry per CDR3 protein results from TCRdb running MiXCR on the 5' RACE reads. Of 500,000 to 650,000 distinct CDR3 sequences in the sample, around an eighth were seen once. The sequences come from PBMCs, collected on the day of the yellow fever booster vaccination. Receptor source: a man aged 25 to 40 who received the YFV17D yellow fever vaccine.

In this sample, this clonotype turned up a few times. V usage is TRBV5-1 and J usage is TRBJ1-2; D is unresolved. The germline V gene has CDR1 SGHRS and CDR2 YFSETQ. V was trimmed by 0 bases and J by 3 bases, leaving 6 bases between them. The CDR3 runs 13 residues. CDR3 loop: CASSLEGHYGYTF. The CDR3 DNA sequence: TGCGCCAGCAGCTTGGAAGGGCACTATGGCTACACCTTC. Looking up the rest from reference TRBV5-1 and TRBJ1-2 gives the full variable domain: KAGVTQTPRYLIKTRGQQVTLSCSPISGHRSVSWYQQTPGQGLQFLFEYFSETQRNKGNFPGRFSGRQFSNSRSEMNVSTLELGDSALYLCASSLEGHYGYTFGSGTRLTVV.

This clonotype was detected a few times. The chain combines TRBV5-1 with TRBJ2-3; 9 bases fit TRBD2. J was trimmed by 4 bases and V by 7 bases; bases with no gene match: 10. The CDR3 extends over 15 amino acids. Germline CDR1 is SGHRS and CDR2 is YFSETQ. CDR3 sequence: CASRDSGSMADTQYF. DNA for the CDR3: TGCGCCAGCCGGGATAGCGGGAGCATGGCAGATACGCAGTATTTT.

This clonotype was found a few times. The V gene is TRBV18, the J gene TRBJ1-1, with D unclear. V was trimmed by 5 bases and J by 1 base, leaving 5 bases between them. Germline V gives CDR1 KGHSH, CDR2 LQKENI. This CDR3 is 12 amino acids long. The CDR3 loop reads CASSGRNTEAFF. Written as DNA, the CDR3 is TGTGCCAGCTCAGGTCGGAACACTGAAGCTTTCTTT.

This clonotype was found a few times. The chain employs TRBV11-2 and TRBJ1-2, with 7 bases matching TRBD1. CDR3 length equals 14 residues. Germline-derived CDR1 and CDR2 are SGHAT and FQNNGV. The V segment lost 5 bases and the J segment 2 bases; nucleotides outside the gene matches: 5. CDR3 residues: CASSPGQLNYGYTF. The CDR3 bases are TGTGCCAGCAGCCCGGGACAGCTAAACTATGGCTACACCTTC. The full variable domain, its missing parts supplied by reference TRBV11-2 and TRBJ1-2, is EAGVAQSPRYKIIEKRQSVAFWCNPISGHATLYWYQQILGQGPKLLIQFQNNGVVDDSQLPKDRFSAERLKGVDSTLKIQPAKLEDSAVYLCASSPGQLNYGYTFGSGTRLTVV.

The chain is built from TRBV28 and TRBJ2-7; 10 bases agree with TRBD1. Germline values: CDR1 MDHEN, CDR2 SYDVKM. CDR3 length: 14 residues. V trimming: 7 bases; J trimming: 3 bases; junction bases outside the gene matches: 6. The CDR3 DNA reads TGTGCCAGCATCCCGGGACAGGGGCTCTACGAGCAGTACTTC. It yields the protein CASIPGQGLYEQYF.

J is TRBJ2-1 and V is TRBV7-8, with TRBD2 matching 12 bases. The V and J ends lost 5 bases and 10 bases, in that order; junction bases with no gene match: 6. CDR3 length: 14 amino acids. The germline CDR1 and CDR2 sequences are SGHVS and FQNEAQ. The CDR3 sequence is CASSPRTSGDEQFF. The CDR3 DNA is TGTGCCAGCAGCCCCAGGACTAGCGGGGACGAGCAGTTCTTC.

This clonotype was found many times. The gene calls are TRBV6-2 or TRBV6-3 and TRBJ2-7; either TRBD1 or TRBD2 may supply D (5 bases each). The CDR3 is 15 residues long. The germline V gene has CDR1 MNHEY and CDR2 SVGEGT. With 7 bases removed from V and 1 base from J, the gap between germline ends came to 17 bases. Here the CDR3 reads CASTDRDPPSYEQYF. The CDR3 nucleotides read TGTGCCAGCACCGATCGGGACCCCCCATCCTACGAGCAGTACTTC.

This chain uses TRBV5-5 with TRBJ1-2, with TRBD1 matching 9 bases. CDR1 and CDR2 (germline): SGHKS, YYEKEE (reference sequence). Trimming cost V 4 bases and J 6 bases; bases outside gene matches: 7. The CDR3 loop spans 14 amino acids. The CDR3 is CASSPGTGGNGYTF. In nucleotides, the CDR3 is TGTGCCAGCAGCCCCGGTACAGGGGGCAATGGCTACACCTTC.

The chain joins TRBV29-1 to TRBJ2-5; 13 bases are a match to TRBD2. J was trimmed by 5 bases and V by 8 bases; bases with no gene match: 8. Germline lookup yields CDR1 SQVTM and CDR2 ANQGSEA. The CDR3 is made up of 14 amino acids. CDR3 nucleotide sequence: TGCAGCTCGGGACTAGCGGGATTAGGGGAGACCCAGTACTTC. Protein product: CSSGLAGLGETQYF.

This clonotype was picked up a small number of times. The V gene is TRBV4-3, the J gene TRBJ2-7; D not resolved. This CDR3 is 17 amino acids long. Per the germline V gene, CDR1 is LGHNA and CDR2 is YSLEER. Trimming removed 0 bases at V and 2 bases at J, with 17 bases between. This chain's CDR3 is CASSQDLGQAETYEQYF. Written as DNA, the CDR3 is TGCGCCAGCAGCCAAGATCTTGGGCAGGCGGAAACCTACGAGCAGTACTTC.

The chain couples TRBV12-3 or TRBV12-4 to TRBJ1-2; tentative D call: TRBD1 (5 bases). The ends were cut back, 5 bases at V and 7 bases at J, with 17 bases in the middle. CDR3 size: 14 residues. The CDR3 DNA reads TGTGCCAGCAGTCCCCCCGCGGGACCAACTGGCTACACCTTC. Translated, it gives CASSPPAGPTGYTF.

This clonotype was detected a few times. The chain is built from TRBV12-3 or TRBV12-4 and TRBJ1-1; the D is unclear. Trimming removed 7 bases from V and 7 bases from J, with 13 bases in between. This CDR3 comprises 12 residues. As DNA, the CDR3 is TGTGCCAGCACTGGGATGGGTGGTGAAGCTTTCTTT. This gives the protein CASTGMGGEAFF.

This rearrangement joins TRBV6-1 to TRBJ2-3; D possibly corresponds to TRBD1 (6 bases). The CDR3 is 13 amino acids. Per germline, CDR1 MNHNS and CDR2 SASEGT. V lost 7 bases to trimming and J lost 1 base, with 9 bases between them. The CDR3 is CASTEGGTDTQYF. For the CDR3, the DNA is TGTGCCAGCACCGAGGGGGGCACAGATACGCAGTATTTT.

J is TRBJ2-7 and V is TRBV29-1; tentatively, D is TRBD1 (6 bases). V was trimmed by 7 bases and J by 4 bases, leaving 17 bases between them. Germline lookup yields CDR1 SQVTM and CDR2 ANQGSEA. The CDR3 has 13 residues. The CDR3, as DNA: TGCAGCGCCCAGAGGGGGATTGAGTACGAGCAGTACTTC. It translates to CSAQRGIEYEQYF.

The table lists this clonotype with a few counts. The chain has TRBV28 and TRBJ2-5; no definite D call. The CDR3 has 13 amino acids. Trimming took 3 bases from V and 4 from J, leaving 9 bases between them. CDR1 is MDHEN, CDR2 SYDVKM, per germline. The CDR3 loop reads CASSFSPLETQYF. DNA of the CDR3: TGTGCCAGCAGTTTTTCACCGTTAGAGACCCAGTACTTC. The whole variable domain, remainder taken from reference TRBV28 and TRBJ2-5, is DVKVTQSSRYLVKRTGEKVFLECVQDMDHENMFWYRQDPGLGLRLIYFSYDVKMKEKGDIPEGYSVSREKKERFSLILESASTNQTSMYLCASSFSPLETQYFGPGTRLLVL.

A few counts support this clonotype. J is TRBJ1-1 and V is TRBV27, with TRBD1 identical over 7 bases. Germline V CDR1 and CDR2: MNHEY, SMNVEV (reference sequence). J lost 1 base, V lost 2 bases, and 10 bases had no gene match. The CDR3 loop spans 17 amino acids. The CDR3 DNA sequence: TGTGCCAGCAGTTTAGGCGGGAGGGGGCTGACGAACACTGAAGCTTTCTTT. Its protein is CASSLGGRGLTNTEAFF.

The rearrangement joins TRBV3-1 to TRBJ1-5; D is unclear. Trimming shortened V by 1 base and J by 2 bases, and 12 bases separated the two germline ends. The CDR3 extends over 16 amino acids. Germline V gene data show CDR1 as LGHDT and CDR2 as YNNKEL (reference sequence). CDR3 coding DNA: TGTGCCAGCAGCCAAGGTCCCCCCTCGGGCAATCAGCCCCAGCATTTT. Protein sequence: CASSQGPPSGNQPQHF.

This clonotype was counted only a few times. This chain links TRBV19 with TRBJ2-7; 7 positions agree with TRBD1. Germline values: CDR1 LNHDA, CDR2 SQIVND (reference sequence). The length of the CDR3 is 14 residues. V shed 4 bases, J shed 4 bases, and the junction held 7 bases outside the gene matches. CDR3 nucleotide sequence: TGTGCCAGTAGTAGAAACAGGGGTCCGTACGAGCAGTACTTC. Protein: CASSRNRGPYEQYF.

This clonotype turned up a few times. The J gene is TRBJ2-7, the V gene TRBV6-1; TRBD1 matches 12 bases. CDR1 and CDR2 (germline): MNHNS, SASEGT. Losses at the gene ends were 6 bases for V and 7 bases for J; bases not matched to a gene: 13. The CDR3 has 16 amino acids. Here the CDR3 DNA reads TGTGCCAGCAGAACAACCGGGACAGGGGGCAGTGGGGAGCAGTACTTC. Translating gives CASRTTGTGGSGEQYF.

The gene calls are TRBV6-1 and TRBJ2-3, with TRBD2 matching 15 bases. Germline lookup yields CDR1 MNHNS and CDR2 SASEGT. With 6 bases clipped from V and 7 bases from J, the junction kept 5 bases outside the gene matches. The CDR3 covers 15 residues. CDR3: CASSRTSGRVNTQYF. The CDR3 DNA is TGTGCCAGCAGCCGGACTAGCGGGAGGGTAAATACGCAGTATTTT.

This chain joins TRBV20-1 and TRBJ1-2; 7 bases map to TRBD1. Per the germline V gene, CDR1 is DFQATT and CDR2 is SNEGSKA (reference sequence). V was pared by 0 bases and J by 8 bases, with 9 bases of the junction left unmatched. CDR3 length: 14 amino acids. The CDR3 spells CSARESRGLLGYTF. The CDR3 nucleotides read TGCAGTGCTAGAGAAAGTAGGGGGCTCCTAGGCTACACCTTC.

The chain links TRBV20-1 to TRBJ1-4; D not certain. Deletions cut 0 bases from V and 9 bases from J, with 14 bases between. The V gene's germline CDR1 is DFQATT and CDR2 SNEGSKA (reference sequence). This CDR3 is 14 amino acids long. In nucleotides, the CDR3 is TGCAGTGCTAGAGATGGGAGAGTGTCTAAAAAACTGTTTTTT. Translating gives CSARDGRVSKKLFF.

In this sample, this clonotype turned up a few times. The CDR3 loop reads CSAPEREKTKNIQYF. In DNA, the CDR3 is TGCAGTGCTCCGGAGCGGGAGAAGACCAAAAACATTCAGTACTTC. V gene TRBV20-1 combines with J gene TRBJ2-4; 8 positions agree with TRBD2. The germline V gene has CDR1 DFQATT and CDR2 SNEGSKA (reference sequence). The CDR3 has 15 amino acids. The J segment lost 2 bases and the V segment lost 5 bases, leaving 8 bases of the junction unmatched.